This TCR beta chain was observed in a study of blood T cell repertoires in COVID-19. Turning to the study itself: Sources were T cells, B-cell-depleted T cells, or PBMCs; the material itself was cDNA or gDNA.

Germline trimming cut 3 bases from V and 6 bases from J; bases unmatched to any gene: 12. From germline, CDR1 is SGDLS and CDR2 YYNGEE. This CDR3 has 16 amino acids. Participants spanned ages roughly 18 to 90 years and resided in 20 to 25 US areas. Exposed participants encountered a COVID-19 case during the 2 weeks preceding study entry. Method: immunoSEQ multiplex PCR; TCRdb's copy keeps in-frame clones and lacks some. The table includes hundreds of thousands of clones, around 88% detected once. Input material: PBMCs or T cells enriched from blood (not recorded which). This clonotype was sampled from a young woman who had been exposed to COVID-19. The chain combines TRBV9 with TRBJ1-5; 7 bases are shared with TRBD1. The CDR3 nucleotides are TGTGCCAGCAGCGCCGGGGACAGCTCCCGGGGTCAGCCCCAGCATTTT. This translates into CASSAGDSSRGQPQHF. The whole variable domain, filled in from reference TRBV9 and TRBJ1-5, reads DSGVTQTPKHLITATGQRVTLRCSPRSGDLSVYWYQQSLDQGLQFLIQYYNGEERAKGNILERFSAQQFPDLHSELNLSSLELGDSALYFCASSAGDSSRGQPQHFGDGTRLSIL.